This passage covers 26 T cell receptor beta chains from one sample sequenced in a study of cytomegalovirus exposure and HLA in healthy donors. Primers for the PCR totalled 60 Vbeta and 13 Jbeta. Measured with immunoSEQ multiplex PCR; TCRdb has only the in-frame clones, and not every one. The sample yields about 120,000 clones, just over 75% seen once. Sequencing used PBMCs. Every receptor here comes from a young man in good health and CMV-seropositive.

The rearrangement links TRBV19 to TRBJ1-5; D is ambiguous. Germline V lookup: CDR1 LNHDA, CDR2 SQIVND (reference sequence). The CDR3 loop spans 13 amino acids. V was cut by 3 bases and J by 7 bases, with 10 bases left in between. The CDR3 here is CASSMWEGQPQHF. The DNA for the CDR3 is TGTGCCAGTAGTATGTGGGAGGGCCAGCCCCAGCATTTT. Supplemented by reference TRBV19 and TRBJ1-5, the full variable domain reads DGGITQSPKYLFRKEGQNVTLSCEQNLNHDAMYWYRQDPGQGLRLIYYSQIVNDFQKGDIAEGYSVSREKKESFPLTVTSAQKNPTAFYLCASSMWEGQPQHFGDGTRLSIL.

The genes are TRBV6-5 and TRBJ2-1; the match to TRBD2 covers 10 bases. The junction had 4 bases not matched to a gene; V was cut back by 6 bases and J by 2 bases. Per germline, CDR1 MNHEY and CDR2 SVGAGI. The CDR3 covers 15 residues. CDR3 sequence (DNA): TGTGCCAGCAGCTATAGCGGGGGGACCTACAATGAGCAGTTCTTC. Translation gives CASSYSGGTYNEQFF.

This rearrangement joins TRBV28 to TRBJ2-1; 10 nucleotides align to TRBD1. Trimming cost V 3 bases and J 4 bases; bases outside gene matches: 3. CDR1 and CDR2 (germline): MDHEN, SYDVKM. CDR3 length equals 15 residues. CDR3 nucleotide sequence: TGTGCCAGCAGTTTGCGACAGGGGGCTTACAATGAGCAGTTCTTC. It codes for CASSLRQGAYNEQFF. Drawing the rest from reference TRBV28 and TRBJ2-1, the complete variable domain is DVKVTQSSRYLVKRTGEKVFLECVQDMDHENMFWYRQDPGLGLRLIYFSYDVKMKEKGDIPEGYSVSREKKERFSLILESASTNQTSMYLCASSLRQGAYNEQFFGPGTRLTVL.

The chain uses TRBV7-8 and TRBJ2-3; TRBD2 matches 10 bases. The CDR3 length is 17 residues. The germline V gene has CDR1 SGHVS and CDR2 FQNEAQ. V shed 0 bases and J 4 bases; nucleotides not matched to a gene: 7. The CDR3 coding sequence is TGTGCCAGCAGCTTAGCGTCGAGCGGGGGGGTAGCAGATACGCAGTATTTT. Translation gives CASSLASSGGVADTQYF.

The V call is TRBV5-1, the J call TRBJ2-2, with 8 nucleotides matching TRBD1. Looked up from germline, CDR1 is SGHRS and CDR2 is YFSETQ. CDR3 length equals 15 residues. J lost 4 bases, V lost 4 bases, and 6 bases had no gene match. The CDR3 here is CASSPRQGSTGELFF. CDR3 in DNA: TGCGCCAGCAGCCCCCGACAGGGGAGCACCGGGGAGCTGTTTTTT.

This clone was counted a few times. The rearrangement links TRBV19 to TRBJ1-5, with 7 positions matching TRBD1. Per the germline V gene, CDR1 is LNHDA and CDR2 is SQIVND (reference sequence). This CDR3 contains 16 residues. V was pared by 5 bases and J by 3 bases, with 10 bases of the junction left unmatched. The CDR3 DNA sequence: TGTGCCAGTAGTTCAGGGACAGCCCGACCCAATCAGCCCCAGCATTTT. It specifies CASSSGTARPNQPQHF.

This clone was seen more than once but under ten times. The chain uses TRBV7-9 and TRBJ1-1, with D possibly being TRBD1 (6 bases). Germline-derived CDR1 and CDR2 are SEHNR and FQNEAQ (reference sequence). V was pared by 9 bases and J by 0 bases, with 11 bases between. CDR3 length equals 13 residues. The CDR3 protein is CASRGTVNTEAFF. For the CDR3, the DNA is TGTGCCAGTAGGGGGACGGTGAACACTGAAGCTTTCTTT.

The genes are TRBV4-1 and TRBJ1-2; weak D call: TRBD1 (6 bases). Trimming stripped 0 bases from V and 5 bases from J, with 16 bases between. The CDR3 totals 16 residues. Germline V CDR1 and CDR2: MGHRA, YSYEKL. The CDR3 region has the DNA TGCGCCAGCAGCCAAGAAGACTGGACAGTGGGATATGGCTACACCTTC. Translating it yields CASSQEDWTVGYGYTF.

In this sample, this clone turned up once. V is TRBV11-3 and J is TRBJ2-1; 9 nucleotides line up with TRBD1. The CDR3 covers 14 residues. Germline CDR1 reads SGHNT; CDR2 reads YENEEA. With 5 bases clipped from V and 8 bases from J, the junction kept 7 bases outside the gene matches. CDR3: CASSGKTGGDEQFF. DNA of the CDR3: TGTGCCAGCAGCGGGAAGACAGGGGGGGATGAGCAGTTCTTC.

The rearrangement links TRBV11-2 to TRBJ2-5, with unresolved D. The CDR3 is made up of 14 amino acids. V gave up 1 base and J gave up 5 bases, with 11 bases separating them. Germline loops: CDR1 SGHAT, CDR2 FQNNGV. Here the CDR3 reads CASSLVGSRETQYF. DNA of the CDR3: TGTGCCAGCAGCTTAGTAGGTAGCCGCGAGACCCAGTACTTC. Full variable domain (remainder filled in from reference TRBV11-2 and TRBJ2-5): EAGVAQSPRYKIIEKRQSVAFWCNPISGHATLYWYQQILGQGPKLLIQFQNNGVVDDSQLPKDRFSAERLKGVDSTLKIQPAKLEDSAVYLCASSLVGSRETQYFGPGTRLLVL.

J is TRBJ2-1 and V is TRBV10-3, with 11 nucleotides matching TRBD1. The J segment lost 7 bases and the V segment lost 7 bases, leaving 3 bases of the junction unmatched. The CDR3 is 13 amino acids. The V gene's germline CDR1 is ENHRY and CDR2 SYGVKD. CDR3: CAITGDRGNEQFF. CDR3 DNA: TGTGCCATCACCGGGGACAGGGGGAATGAGCAGTTCTTC.

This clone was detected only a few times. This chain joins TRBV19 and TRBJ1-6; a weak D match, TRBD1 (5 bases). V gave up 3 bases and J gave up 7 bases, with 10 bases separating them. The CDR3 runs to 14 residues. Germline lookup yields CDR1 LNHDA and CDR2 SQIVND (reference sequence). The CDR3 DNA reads TGTGCCAGTAGTATGGGGGGAAGAAATTCACCCCTCCACTTT. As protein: CASSMGGRNSPLHF. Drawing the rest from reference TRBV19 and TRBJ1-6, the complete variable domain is DGGITQSPKYLFRKEGQNVTLSCEQNLNHDAMYWYRQDPGQGLRLIYYSQIVNDFQKGDIAEGYSVSREKKESFPLTVTSAQKNPTAFYLCASSMGGRNSPLHFGNGTRLTVT.

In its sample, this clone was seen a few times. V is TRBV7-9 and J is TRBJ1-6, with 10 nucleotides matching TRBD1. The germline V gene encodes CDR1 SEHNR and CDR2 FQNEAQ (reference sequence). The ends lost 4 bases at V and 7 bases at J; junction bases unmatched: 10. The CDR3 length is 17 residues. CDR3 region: CASSSRPGQGSNSPLHF. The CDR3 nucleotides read TGTGCCAGCAGCTCTCGCCCGGGACAGGGGTCGAATTCACCCCTCCACTTT.

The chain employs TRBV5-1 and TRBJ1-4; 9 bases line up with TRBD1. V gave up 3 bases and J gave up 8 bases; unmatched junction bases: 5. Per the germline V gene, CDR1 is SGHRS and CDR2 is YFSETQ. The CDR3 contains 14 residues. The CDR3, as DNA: TGCGCCAGCAGCTCGACAGGGGGTCAAGAAAAACTGTTTTTT. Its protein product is CASSSTGGQEKLFF.

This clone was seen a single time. The CDR3 loop is CASSLTGTGGRSTGELFF. In DNA form, the CDR3 reads TGTGCCAGCAGCTTAACAGGGACAGGGGGCCGGAGTACCGGGGAGCTGTTTTTT. V usage is TRBV7-9 and J usage is TRBJ2-2; 12 bases line up with TRBD1. V trimming: 2 bases; J trimming: 5 bases; junction bases outside the gene matches: 9. The CDR3 has 18 residues. Germline CDR1 and CDR2: SEHNR and FQNEAQ (reference sequence).

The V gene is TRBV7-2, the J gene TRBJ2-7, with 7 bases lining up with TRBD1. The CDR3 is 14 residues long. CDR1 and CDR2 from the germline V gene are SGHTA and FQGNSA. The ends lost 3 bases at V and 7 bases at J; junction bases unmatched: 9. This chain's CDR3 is CASSFDRAQGEQYF. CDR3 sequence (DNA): TGTGCCAGCAGCTTCGACAGGGCGCAGGGGGAGCAGTACTTC.

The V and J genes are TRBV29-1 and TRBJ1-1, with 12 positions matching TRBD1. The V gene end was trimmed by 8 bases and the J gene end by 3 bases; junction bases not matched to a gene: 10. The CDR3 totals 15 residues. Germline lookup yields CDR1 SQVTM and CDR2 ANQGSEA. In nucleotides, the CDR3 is TGCAGCCATGATCTGGGACAGGGGGCGGACACTGAAGCTTTCTTT. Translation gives CSHDLGQGADTEAFF. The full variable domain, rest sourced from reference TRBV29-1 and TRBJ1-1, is SAVISQKPSRDICQRGTSLTIQCQVDSQVTMMFWYRQQPGQSLTLIATANQGSEATYESGFVIDKFPISRPNLTFSTLTVSNMSPEDSSIYLCSHDLGQGADTEAFFGQGTRLTVV.

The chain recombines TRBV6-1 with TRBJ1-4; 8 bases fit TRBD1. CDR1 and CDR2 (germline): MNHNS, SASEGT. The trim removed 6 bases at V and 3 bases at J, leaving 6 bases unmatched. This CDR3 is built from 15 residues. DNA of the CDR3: TGTGCCAGCAGGGACATACAGGGGGCTAATGAAAAACTGTTTTTT. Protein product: CASRDIQGANEKLFF.

The DNA for the CDR3 is TGTGCCAGCAGAGGTACTCCGGGACAGGCCTCCTACGAGCAGTACTTC. It codes for CASRGTPGQASYEQYF. V gene TRBV2 combines with J gene TRBJ2-5; 8 nucleotides match TRBD1. The end of the DNA is better explained by TRBJ2-7, so the J call may be wrong. This CDR3 is 16 amino acids long. The germline V gene encodes CDR1 SNHLY and CDR2 FYNNEI.

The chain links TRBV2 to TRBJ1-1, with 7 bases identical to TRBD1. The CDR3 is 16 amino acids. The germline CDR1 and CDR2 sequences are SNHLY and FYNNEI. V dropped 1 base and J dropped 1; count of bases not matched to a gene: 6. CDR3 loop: CASSEDTGQPNTEAFF. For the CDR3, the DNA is TGTGCCAGCAGTGAAGACACGGGACAGCCGAACACTGAAGCTTTCTTT.

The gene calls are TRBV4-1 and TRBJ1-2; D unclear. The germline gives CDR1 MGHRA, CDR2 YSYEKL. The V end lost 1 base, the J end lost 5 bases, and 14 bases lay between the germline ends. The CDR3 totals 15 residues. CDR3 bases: TGCGCCAGCAGCCAAGTTCGGGTTAATGGATATGGCTACACCTTC. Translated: CASSQVRVNGYGYTF.

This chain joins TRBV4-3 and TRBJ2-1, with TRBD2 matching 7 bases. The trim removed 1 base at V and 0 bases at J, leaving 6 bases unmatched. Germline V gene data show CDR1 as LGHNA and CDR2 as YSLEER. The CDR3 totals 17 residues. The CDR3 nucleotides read TGCGCCAGCAGCCAAGTCTACGGGGGGAGCTCCTACAATGAGCAGTTCTTC. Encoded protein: CASSQVYGGSSYNEQFF.

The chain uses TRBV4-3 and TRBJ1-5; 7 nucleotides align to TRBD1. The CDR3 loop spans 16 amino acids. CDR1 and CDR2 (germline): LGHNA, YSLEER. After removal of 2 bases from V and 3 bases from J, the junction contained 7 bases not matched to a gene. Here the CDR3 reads CASSQTLQGVNQPQHF. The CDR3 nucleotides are TGCGCCAGCAGCCAAACTCTTCAGGGGGTCAATCAGCCCCAGCATTTT.

DNA of the CDR3: TGTGCCAGCAGCTCTGCAAGGGACACCTTCTACGAGCAGTACTTC. It is translated as CASSSARDTFYEQYF. This chain connects TRBV5-6 to TRBJ2-7, with D tentatively TRBD1 (6 bases). V was shortened by 3 bases and J by 3 bases, with 16 bases between the two germline ends. The CDR3 is 15 amino acids. Germline CDR1 reads SGHDT; CDR2 reads YYEEEE.

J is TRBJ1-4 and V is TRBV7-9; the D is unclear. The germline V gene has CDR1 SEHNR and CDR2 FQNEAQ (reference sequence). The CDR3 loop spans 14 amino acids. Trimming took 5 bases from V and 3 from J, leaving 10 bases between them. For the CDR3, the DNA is TGTGCCAGCAGCCAGGTCACGGCTAATGAAAAACTGTTTTTT. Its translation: CASSQVTANEKLFF.

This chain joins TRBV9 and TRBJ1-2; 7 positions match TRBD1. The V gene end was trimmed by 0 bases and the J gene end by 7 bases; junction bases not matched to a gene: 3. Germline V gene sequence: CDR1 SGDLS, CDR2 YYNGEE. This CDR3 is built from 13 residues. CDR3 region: CASSVEGGPGYTF. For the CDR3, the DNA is TGTGCCAGCAGCGTAGAAGGGGGCCCTGGCTACACCTTC.